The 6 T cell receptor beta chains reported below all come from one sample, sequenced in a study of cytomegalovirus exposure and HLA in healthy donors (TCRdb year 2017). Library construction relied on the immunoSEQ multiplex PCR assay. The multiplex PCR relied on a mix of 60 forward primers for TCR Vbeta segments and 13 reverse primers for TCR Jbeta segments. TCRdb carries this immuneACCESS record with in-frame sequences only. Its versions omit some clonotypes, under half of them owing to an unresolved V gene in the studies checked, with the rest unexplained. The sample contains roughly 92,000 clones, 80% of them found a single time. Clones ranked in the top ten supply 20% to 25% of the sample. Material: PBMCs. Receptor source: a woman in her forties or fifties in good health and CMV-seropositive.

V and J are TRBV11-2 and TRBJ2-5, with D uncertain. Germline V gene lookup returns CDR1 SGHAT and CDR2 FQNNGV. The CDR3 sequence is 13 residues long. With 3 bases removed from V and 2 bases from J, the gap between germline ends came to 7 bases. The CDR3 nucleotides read TGTGCCAGCAGCTTGAGCGATCAAGAGACCCAGTACTTC. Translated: CASSLSDQETQYF.

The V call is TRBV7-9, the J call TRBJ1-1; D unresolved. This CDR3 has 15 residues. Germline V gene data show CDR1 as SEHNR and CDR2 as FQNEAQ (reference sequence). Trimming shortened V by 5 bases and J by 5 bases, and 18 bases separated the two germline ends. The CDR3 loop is CASSPSPSAGTEAFF. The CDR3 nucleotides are TGTGCCAGCAGCCCCTCCCCCAGCGCCGGGACTGAAGCTTTCTTT.

The CDR3 coding sequence is TGTGCCAGCAGCTTTGGACACCAACCGGAGCAGTACTTC. It translates to CASSFGHQPEQYF. V is TRBV5-4 and J is TRBJ2-7; tentative D call: TRBD1 (5 bases). CDR1 SGHNT and CDR2 YYREEE come from the germline V gene (reference sequence). The CDR3 covers 13 residues. V lost 2 bases and J lost 7, with 13 bases in between.

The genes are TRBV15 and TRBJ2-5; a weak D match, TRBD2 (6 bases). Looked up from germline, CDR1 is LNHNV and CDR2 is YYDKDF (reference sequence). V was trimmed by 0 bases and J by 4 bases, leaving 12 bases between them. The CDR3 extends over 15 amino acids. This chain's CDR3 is CATSRDRGKGETQYF. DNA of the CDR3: TGTGCCACCAGCAGAGATCGGGGGAAGGGAGAGACCCAGTACTTC.

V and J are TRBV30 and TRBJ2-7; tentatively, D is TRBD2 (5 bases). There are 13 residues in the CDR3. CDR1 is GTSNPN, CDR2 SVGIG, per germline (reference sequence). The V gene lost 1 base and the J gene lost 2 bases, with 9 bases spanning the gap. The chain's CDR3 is CAWSDGDAYEQYF. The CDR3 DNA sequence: TGTGCCTGGAGTGACGGGGATGCCTACGAGCAGTACTTC. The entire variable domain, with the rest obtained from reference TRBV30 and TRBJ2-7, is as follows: SQTIHQWPATLVQPVGSPLSLECTVEGTSNPNLYWYRQAAGRGLQLLFYSVGIGQISSEVPQNLSASRPQDRQFILSSKKLLLSDSGFYLCAWSDGDAYEQYFGPGTRLTVT.

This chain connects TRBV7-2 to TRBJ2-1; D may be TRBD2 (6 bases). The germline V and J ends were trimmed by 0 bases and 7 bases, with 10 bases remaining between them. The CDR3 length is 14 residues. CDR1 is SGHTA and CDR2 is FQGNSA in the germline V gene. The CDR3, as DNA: TGTGCCAGCAGCTTAGCCGGGAGAGGAAATGAGCAGTTCTTC. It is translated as CASSLAGRGNEQFF.